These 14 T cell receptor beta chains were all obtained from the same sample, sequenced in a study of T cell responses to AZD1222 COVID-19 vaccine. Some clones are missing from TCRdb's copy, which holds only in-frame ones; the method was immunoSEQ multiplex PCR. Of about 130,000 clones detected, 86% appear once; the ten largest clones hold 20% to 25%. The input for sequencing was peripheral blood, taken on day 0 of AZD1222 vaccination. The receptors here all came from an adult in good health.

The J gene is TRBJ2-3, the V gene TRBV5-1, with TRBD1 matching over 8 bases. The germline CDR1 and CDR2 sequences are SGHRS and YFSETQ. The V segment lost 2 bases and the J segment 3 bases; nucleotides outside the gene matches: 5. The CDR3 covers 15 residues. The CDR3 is CASSFGRGQTDTQYF. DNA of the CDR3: TGCGCCAGCAGCTTTGGCAGGGGGCAAACAGATACGCAGTATTTT.

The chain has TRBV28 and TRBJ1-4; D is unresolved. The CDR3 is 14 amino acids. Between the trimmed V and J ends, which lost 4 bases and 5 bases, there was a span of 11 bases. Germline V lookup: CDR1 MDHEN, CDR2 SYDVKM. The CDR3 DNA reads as TGTGCCAGCAGTTACGGCAGCCAGAATGAAAAACTGTTTTTT. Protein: CASSYGSQNEKLFF.

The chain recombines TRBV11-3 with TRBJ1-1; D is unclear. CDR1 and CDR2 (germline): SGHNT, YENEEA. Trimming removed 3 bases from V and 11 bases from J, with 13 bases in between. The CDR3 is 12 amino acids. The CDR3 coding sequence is TGTGCCAGCAGCTTTGTCATTATGGGGGCTTTCTTT. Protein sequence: CASSFVIMGAFF.

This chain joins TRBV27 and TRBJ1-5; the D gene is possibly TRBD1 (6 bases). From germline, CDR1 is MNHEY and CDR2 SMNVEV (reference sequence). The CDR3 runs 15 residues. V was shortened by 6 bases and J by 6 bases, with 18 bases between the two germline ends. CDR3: CASSRTDLRGQPQHF. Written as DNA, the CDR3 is TGTGCCAGCAGCCGGACAGACCTAAGGGGTCAGCCCCAGCATTTT.

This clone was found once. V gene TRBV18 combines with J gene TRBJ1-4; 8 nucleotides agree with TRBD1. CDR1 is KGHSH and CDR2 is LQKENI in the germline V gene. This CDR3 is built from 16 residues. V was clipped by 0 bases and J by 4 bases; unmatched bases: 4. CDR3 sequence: CASSPPQGAYNEKLFF. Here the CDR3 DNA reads TGTGCCAGCTCACCACCCCAGGGGGCGTATAATGAAAAACTGTTTTTT.

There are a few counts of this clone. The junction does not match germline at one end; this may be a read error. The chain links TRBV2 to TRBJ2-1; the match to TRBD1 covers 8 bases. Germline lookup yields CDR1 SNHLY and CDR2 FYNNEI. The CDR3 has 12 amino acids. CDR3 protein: CASRGTGTGNLF. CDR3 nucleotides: TGTGCCAGCAGGGGGACCGGGACAGGTAATCTCTTC.

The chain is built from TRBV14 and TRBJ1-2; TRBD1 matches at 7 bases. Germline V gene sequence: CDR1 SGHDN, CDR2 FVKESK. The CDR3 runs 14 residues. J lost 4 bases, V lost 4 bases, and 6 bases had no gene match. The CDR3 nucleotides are TGTGCCAGCAGCCCCGAGTACAGGGGCTATGGCTACACCTTC. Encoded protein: CASSPEYRGYGYTF.

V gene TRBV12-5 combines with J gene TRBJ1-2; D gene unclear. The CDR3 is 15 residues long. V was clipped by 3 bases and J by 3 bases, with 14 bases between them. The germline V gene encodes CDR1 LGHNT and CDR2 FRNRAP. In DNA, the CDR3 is TGTGCTAGTGGTTTTCGGCAGGCCAAGGACTATGGCTACACCTTC. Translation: CASGFRQAKDYGYTF.

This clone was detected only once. As DNA, the CDR3 is TGCGCCAGCAGCTTGTTCGGGCACCTTAACACCGGGGAGCTGTTTTTT. Residues: CASSLFGHLNTGELFF. The chain uses TRBV5-1 and TRBJ2-2; D gene unclear. Germline CDR1 SGHRS, CDR2 YFSETQ. This CDR3 comprises 16 residues. Trimming took off 1 base at V and 2 bases at J, with 12 bases between the two ends.

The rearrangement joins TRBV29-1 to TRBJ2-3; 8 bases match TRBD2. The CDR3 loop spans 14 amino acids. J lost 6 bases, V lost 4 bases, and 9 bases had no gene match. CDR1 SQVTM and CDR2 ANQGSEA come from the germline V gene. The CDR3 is CSVGYSGVHDTQYF. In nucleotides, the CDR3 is TGCAGCGTTGGGTATAGCGGGGTCCACGATACGCAGTATTTT.

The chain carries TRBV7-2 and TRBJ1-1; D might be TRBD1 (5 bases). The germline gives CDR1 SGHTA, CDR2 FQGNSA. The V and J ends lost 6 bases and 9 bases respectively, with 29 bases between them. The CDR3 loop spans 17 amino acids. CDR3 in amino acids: CASSRPDRRPLLGKAFF. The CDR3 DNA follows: TGTGCCAGCAGTCGACCAGACAGACGCCCTCTTCTCGGGAAAGCTTTCTTT.

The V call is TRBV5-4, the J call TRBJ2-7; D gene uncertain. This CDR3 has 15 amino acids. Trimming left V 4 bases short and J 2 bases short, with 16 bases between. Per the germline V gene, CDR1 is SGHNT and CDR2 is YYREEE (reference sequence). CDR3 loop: CASSMDGALAYEQYF. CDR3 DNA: TGTGCCAGCAGCATGGACGGAGCCTTAGCCTACGAGCAGTACTTC.

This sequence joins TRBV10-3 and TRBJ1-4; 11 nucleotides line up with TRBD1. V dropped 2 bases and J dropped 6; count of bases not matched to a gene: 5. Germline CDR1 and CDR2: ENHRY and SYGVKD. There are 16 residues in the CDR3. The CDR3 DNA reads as TGTGCCATCAGTGAGGCCCCGGGACAGGGGGATGAAAAACTGTTTTTT. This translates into CAISEAPGQGDEKLFF.

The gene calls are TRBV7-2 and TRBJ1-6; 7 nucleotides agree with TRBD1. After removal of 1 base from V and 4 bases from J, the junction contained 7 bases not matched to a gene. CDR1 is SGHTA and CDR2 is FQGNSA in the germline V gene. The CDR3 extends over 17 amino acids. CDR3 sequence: CASSLEGAGGYNSPLHF. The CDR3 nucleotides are TGTGCCAGCAGCTTAGAGGGGGCAGGGGGGTATAATTCACCCCTCCACTTT.